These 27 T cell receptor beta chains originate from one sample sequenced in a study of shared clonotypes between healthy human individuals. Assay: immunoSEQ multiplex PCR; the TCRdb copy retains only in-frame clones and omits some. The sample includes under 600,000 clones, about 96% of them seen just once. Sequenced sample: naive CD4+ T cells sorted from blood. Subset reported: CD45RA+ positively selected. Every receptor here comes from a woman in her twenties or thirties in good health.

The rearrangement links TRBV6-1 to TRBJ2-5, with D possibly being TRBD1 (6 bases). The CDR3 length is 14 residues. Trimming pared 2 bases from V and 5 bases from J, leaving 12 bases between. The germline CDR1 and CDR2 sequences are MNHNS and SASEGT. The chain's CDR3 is CASSESRGRETQYF. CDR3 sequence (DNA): TGTGCCAGCAGTGAAAGCAGGGGCCGGGAGACCCAGTACTTC.

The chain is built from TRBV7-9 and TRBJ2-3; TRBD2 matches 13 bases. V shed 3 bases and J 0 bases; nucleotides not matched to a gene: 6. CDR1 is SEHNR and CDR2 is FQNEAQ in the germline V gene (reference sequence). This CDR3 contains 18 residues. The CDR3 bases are TGTGCCAGCAGCTTTGGGACTAGCGGGACCTTTAGCACAGATACGCAGTATTTT. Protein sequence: CASSFGTSGTFSTDTQYF.

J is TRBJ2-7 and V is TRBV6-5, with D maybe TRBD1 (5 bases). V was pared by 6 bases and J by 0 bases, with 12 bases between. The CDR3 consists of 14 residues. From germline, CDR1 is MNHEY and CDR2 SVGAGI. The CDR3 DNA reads TGTGCCAGCAGCCCACAGGTATTCTCCTACGAGCAGTACTTC. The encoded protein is CASSPQVFSYEQYF.

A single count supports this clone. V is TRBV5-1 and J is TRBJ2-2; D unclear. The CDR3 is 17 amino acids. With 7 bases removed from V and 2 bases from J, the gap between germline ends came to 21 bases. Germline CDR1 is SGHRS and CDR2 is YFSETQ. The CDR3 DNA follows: TGCGCCAGCGCCCCCGGGCGGCGGAATACAAACACCGGGGAGCTGTTTTTT. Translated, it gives CASAPGRRNTNTGELFF.

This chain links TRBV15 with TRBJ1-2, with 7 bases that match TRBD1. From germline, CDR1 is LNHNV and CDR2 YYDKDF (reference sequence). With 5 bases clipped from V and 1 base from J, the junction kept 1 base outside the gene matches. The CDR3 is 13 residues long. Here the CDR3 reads CATSRDSNYGYTF. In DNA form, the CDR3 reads TGTGCCACCAGCCGGGACAGTAACTATGGCTACACCTTC.

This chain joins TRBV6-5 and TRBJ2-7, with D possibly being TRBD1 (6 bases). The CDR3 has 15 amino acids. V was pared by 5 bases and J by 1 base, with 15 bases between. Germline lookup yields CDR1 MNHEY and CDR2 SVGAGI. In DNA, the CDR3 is TGTGCCAGCAGTCCGTACTACGACAGGTCCTACGAGCAGTACTTC. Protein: CASSPYYDRSYEQYF.

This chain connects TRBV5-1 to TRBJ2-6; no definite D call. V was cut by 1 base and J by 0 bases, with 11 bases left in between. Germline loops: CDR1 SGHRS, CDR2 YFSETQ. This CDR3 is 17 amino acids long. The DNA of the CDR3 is TGCGCCAGCAGCTTGCAGGCTTCAATCTCTGGGGCCAACGTCCTGACTTTC. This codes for CASSLQASISGANVLTF. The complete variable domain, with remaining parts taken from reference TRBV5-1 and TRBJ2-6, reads KAGVTQTPRYLIKTRGQQVTLSCSPISGHRSVSWYQQTPGQGLQFLFEYFSETQRNKGNFPGRFSGRQFSNSRSEMNVSTLELGDSALYLCASSLQASISGANVLTFGAGSRLTVL.

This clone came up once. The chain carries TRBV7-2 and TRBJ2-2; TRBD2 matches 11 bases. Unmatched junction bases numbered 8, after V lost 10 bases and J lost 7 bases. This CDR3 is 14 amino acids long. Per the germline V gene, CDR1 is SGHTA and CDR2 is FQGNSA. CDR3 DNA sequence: TGTGCCACCCCAGGACTAGCGGGTCTCGGGGAGCTGTTTTTT. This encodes CATPGLAGLGELFF.

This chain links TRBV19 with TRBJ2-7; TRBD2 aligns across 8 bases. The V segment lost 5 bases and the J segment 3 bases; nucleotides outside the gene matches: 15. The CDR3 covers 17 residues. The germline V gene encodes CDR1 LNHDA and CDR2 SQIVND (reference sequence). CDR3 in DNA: TGTGCCAGTAGTGCCAGTCCCGGGACTAGTTCCGGCTACGAGCAGTACTTC. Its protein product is CASSASPGTSSGYEQYF.

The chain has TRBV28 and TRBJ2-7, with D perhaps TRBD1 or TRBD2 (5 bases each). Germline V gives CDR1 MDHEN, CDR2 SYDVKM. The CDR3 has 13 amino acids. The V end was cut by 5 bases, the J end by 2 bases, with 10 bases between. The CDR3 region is CASSIGTPYEQYF. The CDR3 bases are TGTGCCAGCAGTATAGGGACCCCCTACGAGCAGTACTTC.

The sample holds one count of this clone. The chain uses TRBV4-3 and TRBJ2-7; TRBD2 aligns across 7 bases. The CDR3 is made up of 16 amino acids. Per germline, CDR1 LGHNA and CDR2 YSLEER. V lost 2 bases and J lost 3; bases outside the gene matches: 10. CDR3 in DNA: TGCGCCAGCAGCCAAACTAGCGTTGGGTTATACTACGAGCAGTACTTC. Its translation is CASSQTSVGLYYEQYF.

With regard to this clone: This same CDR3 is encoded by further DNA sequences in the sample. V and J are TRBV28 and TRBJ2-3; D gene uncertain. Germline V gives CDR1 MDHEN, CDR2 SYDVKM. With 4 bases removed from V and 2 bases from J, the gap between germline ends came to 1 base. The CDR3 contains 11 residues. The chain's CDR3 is CASSSTDTQYF. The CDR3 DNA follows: TGTGCCAGCAGTTCCACAGATACGCAGTATTTT.

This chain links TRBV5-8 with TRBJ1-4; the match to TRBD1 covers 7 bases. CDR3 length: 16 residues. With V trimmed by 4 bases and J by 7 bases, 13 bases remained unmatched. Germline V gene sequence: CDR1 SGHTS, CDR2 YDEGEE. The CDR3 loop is CASSVGQQSWAEKLFF. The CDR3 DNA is TGTGCCAGCAGCGTGGGACAGCAGTCGTGGGCTGAAAAACTGTTTTTT.

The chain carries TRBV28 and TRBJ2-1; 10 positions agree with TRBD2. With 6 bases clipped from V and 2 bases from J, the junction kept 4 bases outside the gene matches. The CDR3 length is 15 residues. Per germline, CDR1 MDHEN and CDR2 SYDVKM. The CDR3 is CASRRLAGTYNEQFF. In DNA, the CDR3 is TGTGCCAGCAGACGACTAGCGGGTACCTACAATGAGCAGTTCTTC.

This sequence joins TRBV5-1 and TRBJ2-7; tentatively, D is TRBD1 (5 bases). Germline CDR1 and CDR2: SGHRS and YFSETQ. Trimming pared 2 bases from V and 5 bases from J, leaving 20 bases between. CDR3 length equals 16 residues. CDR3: CASSLFLGAMRDEQYF. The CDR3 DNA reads TGCGCCAGCAGCTTATTCTTAGGGGCGATGAGAGACGAGCAGTACTTC.

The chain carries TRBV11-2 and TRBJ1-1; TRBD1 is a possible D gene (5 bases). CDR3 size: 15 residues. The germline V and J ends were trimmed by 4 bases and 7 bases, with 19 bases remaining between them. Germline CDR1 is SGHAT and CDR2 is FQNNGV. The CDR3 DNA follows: TGTGCCAGCAGCTCCGAAACCGGGACGTACTTTGAAGCTTTCTTT. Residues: CASSSETGTYFEAFF.

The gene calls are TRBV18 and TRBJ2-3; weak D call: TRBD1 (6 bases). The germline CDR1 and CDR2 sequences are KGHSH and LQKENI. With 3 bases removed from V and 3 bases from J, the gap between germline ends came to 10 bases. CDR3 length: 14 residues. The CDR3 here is CASSPTGRTDTQYF. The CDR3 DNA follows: TGTGCCAGCTCACCTACAGGGCGGACAGATACGCAGTATTTT.

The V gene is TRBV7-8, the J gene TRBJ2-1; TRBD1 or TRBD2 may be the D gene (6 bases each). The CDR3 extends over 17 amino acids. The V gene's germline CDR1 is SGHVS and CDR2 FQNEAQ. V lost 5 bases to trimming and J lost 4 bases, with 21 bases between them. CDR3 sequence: CASSPRGEMGTYNEQFF. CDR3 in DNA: TGTGCCAGCAGCCCGAGGGGGGAGATGGGTACTTACAATGAGCAGTTCTTC.

CDR3: CATSRALRENTGELFF. As DNA, the CDR3 is TGTGCCACCAGCAGGGCTCTGCGGGAGAACACCGGGGAGCTGTTTTTT. This chain connects TRBV15 to TRBJ2-2, with a weak D call TRBD2 (6 bases). Trimming stripped 3 bases from V and 1 base from J, with 12 bases between. Looked up from germline, CDR1 is LNHNV and CDR2 is YYDKDF (reference sequence). The CDR3 contains 16 residues.

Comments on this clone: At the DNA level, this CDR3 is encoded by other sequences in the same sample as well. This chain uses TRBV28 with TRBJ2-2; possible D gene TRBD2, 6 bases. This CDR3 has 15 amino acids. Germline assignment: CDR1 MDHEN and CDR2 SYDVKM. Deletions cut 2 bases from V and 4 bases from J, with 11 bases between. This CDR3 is CASSLGGGSTGELFF. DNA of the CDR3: TGTGCCAGCAGTTTAGGGGGAGGCAGCACCGGGGAGCTGTTTTTT.

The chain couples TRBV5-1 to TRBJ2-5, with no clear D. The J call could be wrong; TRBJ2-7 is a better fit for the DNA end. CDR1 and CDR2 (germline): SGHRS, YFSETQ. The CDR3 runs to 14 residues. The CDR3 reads CASSLAPHNYEQYF. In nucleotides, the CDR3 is TGCGCCAGCAGCTTGGCCCCACACAACTACGAGCAGTACTTC.

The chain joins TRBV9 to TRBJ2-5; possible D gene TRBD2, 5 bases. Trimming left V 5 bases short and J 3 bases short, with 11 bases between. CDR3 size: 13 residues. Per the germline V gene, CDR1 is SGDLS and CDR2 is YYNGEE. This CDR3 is CASSRLREETQYF. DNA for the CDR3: TGTGCCAGCAGTCGTTTGCGGGAAGAGACCCAGTACTTC.

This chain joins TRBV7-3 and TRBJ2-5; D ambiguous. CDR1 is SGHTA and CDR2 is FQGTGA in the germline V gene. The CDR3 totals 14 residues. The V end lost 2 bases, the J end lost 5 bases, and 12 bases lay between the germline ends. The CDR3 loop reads CASSLSGPLETQYF. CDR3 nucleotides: TGTGCCAGCAGCTTATCCGGGCCCCTGGAGACCCAGTACTTC.

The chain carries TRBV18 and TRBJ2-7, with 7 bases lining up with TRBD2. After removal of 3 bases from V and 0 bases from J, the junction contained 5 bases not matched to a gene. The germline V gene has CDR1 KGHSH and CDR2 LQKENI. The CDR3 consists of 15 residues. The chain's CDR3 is CASSPPGTNSYEQYF. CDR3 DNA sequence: TGTGCCAGCTCACCGCCCGGGACTAACTCCTACGAGCAGTACTTC.

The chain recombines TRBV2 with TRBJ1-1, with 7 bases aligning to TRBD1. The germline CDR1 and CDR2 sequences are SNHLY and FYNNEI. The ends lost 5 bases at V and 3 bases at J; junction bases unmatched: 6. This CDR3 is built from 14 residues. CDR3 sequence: CASSRDRRDTEAFF. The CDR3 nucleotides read TGTGCCAGCAGTAGGGACAGAAGGGACACTGAAGCTTTCTTT.

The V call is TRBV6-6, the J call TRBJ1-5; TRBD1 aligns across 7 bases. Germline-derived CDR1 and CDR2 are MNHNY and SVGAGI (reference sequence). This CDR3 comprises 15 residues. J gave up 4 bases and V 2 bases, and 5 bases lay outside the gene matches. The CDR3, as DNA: TGTGCCAGCAGTTACGAACAGGGGACAAATCAGCCCCAGCATTTT. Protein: CASSYEQGTNQPQHF.

The CDR3 DNA is TGTGCCAGCAGCCTCGCCGGGTTACCTAGCTCCTACAATGAGCAGTTCTTC. Translation: CASSLAGLPSSYNEQFF. The chain is built from TRBV11-3 and TRBJ2-1; no reliable D call. The CDR3 runs 17 residues. Germline CDR1 SGHNT, CDR2 YENEEA. V lost 5 bases and J lost 0, with 17 bases in between.